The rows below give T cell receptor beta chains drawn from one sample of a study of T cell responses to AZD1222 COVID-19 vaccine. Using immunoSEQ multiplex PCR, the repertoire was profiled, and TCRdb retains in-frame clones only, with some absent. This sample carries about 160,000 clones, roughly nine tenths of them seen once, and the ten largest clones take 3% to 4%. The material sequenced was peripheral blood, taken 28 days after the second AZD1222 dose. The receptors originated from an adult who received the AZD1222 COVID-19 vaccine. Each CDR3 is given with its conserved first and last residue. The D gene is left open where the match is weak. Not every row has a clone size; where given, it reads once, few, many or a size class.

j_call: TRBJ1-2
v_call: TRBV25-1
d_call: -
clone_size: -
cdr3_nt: TGTGCCAGCAGTGAAGCAGGGACGTTAGCTAACTATGGCTACACCTTC
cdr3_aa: CASSEAGTLANYGYTF

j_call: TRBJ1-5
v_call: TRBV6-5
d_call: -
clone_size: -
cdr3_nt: TGTGCCAGCAGTTACCCAGGCTTCAATCAGCCCCAGCATTTT
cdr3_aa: CASSYPGFNQPQHF

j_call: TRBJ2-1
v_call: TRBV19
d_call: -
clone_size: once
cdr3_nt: TGTGCCAGTAGTAGGGATAGGGACCCGTTCAATGAGCAGTTCTTC
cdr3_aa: CASSRDRDPFNEQFF

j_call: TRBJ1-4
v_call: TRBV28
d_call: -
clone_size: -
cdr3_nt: TGTGCCAGCAGTTTACAGGCAACTAATGAAAAACTGTTTTTT
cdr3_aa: CASSLQATNEKLFF

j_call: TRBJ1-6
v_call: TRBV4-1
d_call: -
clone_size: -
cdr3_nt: TGCGCCAGCAGCCTCAAGGACGGATTGGGTTCACCCCTCCACTTT
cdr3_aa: CASSLKDGLGSPLHF

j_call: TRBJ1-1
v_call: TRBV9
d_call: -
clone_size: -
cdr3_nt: TGTGCCAGCAGCCCCCCGAACACTGAAGCTTTCTTT
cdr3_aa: CASSPPNTEAFF

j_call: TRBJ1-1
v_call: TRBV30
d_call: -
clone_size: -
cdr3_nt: TGTGCCTGGAGTTGGCCCGTTATGAACACTGAAGCTTTCTTT
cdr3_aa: CAWSWPVMNTEAFF

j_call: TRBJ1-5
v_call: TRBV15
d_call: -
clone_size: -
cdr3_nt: TGTGCCACCAGCAGACGGGCCAGGGCGAGCAATCAGCCCCAGCATTTT
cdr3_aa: CATSRRARASNQPQHF

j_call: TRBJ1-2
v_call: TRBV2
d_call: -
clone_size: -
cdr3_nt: TGTGCCAGCATGGTCCCATGGTGGGGGTGCACCTTC
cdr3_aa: CASMVPWWGCTF

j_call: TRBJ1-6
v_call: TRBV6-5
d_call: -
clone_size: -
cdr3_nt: TGTGCCAGCAGGGCCACAGGGCCTGGTGGTTCACCCCTCCACTTT
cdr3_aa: CASRATGPGGSPLHF

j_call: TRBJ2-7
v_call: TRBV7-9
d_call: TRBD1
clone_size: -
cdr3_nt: TGTGCCAGCAGCTTAGGACTGTCAGGGGGTCGAGACGAGCAGTACTTC
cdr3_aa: CASSLGLSGGRDEQYF

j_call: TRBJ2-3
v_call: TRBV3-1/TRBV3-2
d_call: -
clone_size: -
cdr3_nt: TGTGCCAGCAGCCAAGATGCTAGCACAGATACGCAGTATTTT
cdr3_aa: CASSQDASTDTQYF

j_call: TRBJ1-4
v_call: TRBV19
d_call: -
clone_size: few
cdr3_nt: TGTGCCAGTAGTATGGGGGATGCAACTAATGAAAAACTGTTTTTT
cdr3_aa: CASSMGDATNEKLFF

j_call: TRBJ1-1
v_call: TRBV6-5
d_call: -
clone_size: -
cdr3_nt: TGTGCCAGCAGTTACTCAGGGGTAAGGGCTGAAGCTTTCTTT
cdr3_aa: CASSYSGVRAEAFF

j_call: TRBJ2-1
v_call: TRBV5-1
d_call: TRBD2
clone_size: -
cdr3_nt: TGCGCCAGCAGCCCGGCGGGGACTAGCTTAAATGAGCAGTTCTTC
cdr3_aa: CASSPAGTSLNEQFF